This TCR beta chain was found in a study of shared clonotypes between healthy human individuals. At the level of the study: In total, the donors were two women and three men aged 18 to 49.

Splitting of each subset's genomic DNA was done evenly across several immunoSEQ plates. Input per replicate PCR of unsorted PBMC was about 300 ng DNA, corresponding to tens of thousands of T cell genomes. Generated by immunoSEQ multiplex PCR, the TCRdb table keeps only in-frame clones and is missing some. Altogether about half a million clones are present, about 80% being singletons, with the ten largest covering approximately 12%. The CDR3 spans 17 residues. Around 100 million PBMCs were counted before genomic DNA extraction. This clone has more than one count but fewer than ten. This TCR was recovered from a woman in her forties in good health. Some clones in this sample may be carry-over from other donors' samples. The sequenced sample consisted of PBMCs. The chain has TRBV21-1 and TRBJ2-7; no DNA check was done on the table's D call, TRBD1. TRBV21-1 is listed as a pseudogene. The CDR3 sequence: CASSTFGQTYPSYEQYF. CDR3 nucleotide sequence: TGTGCCAGCAGCACCTTTGGACAGACTTACCCTTCCTACGAGCAGTACTTC.